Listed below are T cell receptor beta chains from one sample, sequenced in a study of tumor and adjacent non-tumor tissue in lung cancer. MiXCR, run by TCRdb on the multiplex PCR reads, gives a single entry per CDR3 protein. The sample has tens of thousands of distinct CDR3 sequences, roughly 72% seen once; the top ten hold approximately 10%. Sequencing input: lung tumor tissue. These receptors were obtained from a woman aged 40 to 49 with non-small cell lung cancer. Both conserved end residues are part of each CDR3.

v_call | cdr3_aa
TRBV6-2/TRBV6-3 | CASNRVYDEQVF
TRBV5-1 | CASSHGSGTEAFF
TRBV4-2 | CVSSQGVGAGEQYF
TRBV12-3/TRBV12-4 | CASSNLGWGNQPQHF
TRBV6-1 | CAKSELGLNEQFF
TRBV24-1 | CATSDSRFYKQYF
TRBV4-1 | CASSQGRSTEAFF
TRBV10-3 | CAISVRLAGGDEQYF
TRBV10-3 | CAIGGQQETQYF
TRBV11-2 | CGSSTRTASTDTQYF
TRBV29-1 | CSVTVGWSRSDQYF
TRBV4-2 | CVSSQETEGTQYF
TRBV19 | CASSMSRENSYEQYF
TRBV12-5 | CAGGLVTSGANNEQFF
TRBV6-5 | CASSSRGSYNEQFF
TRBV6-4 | CARTVEAGANYGYTF
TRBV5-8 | CASGRTSGSVISYEQYF
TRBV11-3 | CASSSGDGANLLSF
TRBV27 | CASSRTSGAYEQYF
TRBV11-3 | CASSPISNTYNEQFF
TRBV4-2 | CASSQDYGVTSTDTQYF
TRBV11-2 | CASSPDASGGARERFF
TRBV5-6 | CASSLWTANQPLHF
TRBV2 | CAGSGDRVSSYEQYF
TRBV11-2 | CASSLRLGALNEQFF
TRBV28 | CASSLRQNYEAFF
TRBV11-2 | CGSSSRQGFGELFF
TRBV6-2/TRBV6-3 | CASTIGGSGGPSDEQYF
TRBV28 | CVSNIQDGPYKQYF
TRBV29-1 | CRVVIPGHRNYGYTF
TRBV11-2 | CASSSGTKPTGTQYF
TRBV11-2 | CASNFRQMETGELFF
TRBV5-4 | CASTGTGNLAGVVNEQFF
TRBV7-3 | CASSLTGGLDNEQFF
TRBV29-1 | CNVLKGPETQYF
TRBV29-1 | CSVEGRTVKNIQYF
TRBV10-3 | CAIRGIGRNEQFF
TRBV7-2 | CASSSGLSNQPQHF
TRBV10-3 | CAIRGTGEQATQNF
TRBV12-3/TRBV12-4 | CASTREGMDHPQHF
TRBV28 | CASGSRQAEAFF
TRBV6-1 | CASSPYRRMNTEVFF
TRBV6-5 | CSSNYSFTGSQYF
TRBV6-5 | CASSYGQGADEHFF
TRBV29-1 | CSAIIGLSYNEQFF
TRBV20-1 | CSARVAGTSTDTQYF
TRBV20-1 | CSAPLAQSSYNEQFF
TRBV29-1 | CSDETARGPYEQYF
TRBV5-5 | CASSLVRVLGNEQFF
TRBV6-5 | CAGRQNLGQGGSEAFF
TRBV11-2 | CASDPLGGQGYYEQYF
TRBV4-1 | CASSHDQSSGGELFF
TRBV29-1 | CSLGNSNHEQYF
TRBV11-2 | CASSPVTGVGETQYF